One and the same sample provided the 15 T cell receptor beta chains below, sequenced in a study of blood T cells in healthy people across ages. The authors ran a second PCR of 7 to 11 cycles using a sample-barcoded 5' primer and a J-beta primer mix. Via MiXCR, TCRdb re-called the 5' RACE reads, giving one row per CDR3 protein. The sample includes 1,100,000 or so distinct CDR3 sequences, 40% to 45% of them seen just once. Input material: blood. Receptors originate from a woman between 55 and 75 years old in good health.

The rearrangement joins TRBV20-1 to TRBJ2-5; D call uncertain. V dropped 5 bases and J dropped 11 bases, with 24 bases sitting between them. The V gene's germline CDR1 is DFQATT and CDR2 SNEGSKA (reference sequence). The CDR3 length is 14 residues. The CDR3, as DNA: TGCAGTGCTTCCCTAGGCTCCTTTTGGAATGAGCAGTACTTC. It translates to CSASLGSFWNEQYF.

This rearrangement joins TRBV28 to TRBJ2-4; TRBD1 aligns across 7 bases. With 7 bases clipped from V and 13 bases from J, the junction kept 19 bases outside the gene matches. The CDR3 length is 15 residues. Germline V gene sequence: CDR1 MDHEN, CDR2 SYDVKM. The CDR3 here is CASIPRDRLPLEQYF. Written as DNA, the CDR3 is TGTGCCAGCATCCCCCGGGACAGATTGCCGTTGGAGCAGTACTTC. Full variable domain (rest looked up from reference TRBV28 and TRBJ2-4): DVKVTQSSRYLVKRTGEKVFLECVQDMDHENMFWYRQDPGLGLRLIYFSYDVKMKEKGDIPEGYSVSREKKERFSLILESASTNQTSMYLCASIPRDRLPLEQYFGAGTRLSVL.

The rearrangement joins TRBV6-6 to TRBJ2-4; D uncertain. The last part of the DNA fits TRBJ2-7 better; the J call may be wrong. CDR3 length: 15 amino acids. Germline-derived CDR1 and CDR2 are MNHNY and SVGAGI (reference sequence). The CDR3: CASYNPSQSPYEQYF. The CDR3 DNA follows: TGTGCCAGCTATAATCCGTCTCAATCCCCCTACGAGCAGTACTTC.

The chain recombines TRBV9 with TRBJ1-1, with 8 positions matching TRBD1. Trimming at V came to 3 bases and at J to 5 bases, leaving 9 bases not matched to a gene. There are 15 residues in the CDR3. Germline V gene data show CDR1 as SGDLS and CDR2 as YYNGEE. The CDR3 DNA reads as TGTGCCAGCAGCGCGGGACAGGCCCTAAGGACTGAAGCTTTCTTT. Translated, it gives CASSAGQALRTEAFF.

This sequence joins TRBV12-3 or TRBV12-4 and TRBJ2-7, with D possibly matching TRBD2 (6 bases). The CDR3 is made up of 15 amino acids. V lost 7 bases and J 9 bases, leaving 25 bases between the germline ends. The CDR3 DNA sequence: TGTGCCAGCACCCTTGGGGCGGGATGGCGATTTGGGCAGTACTTC. This encodes CASTLGAGWRFGQYF.

The chain carries TRBV24-1 and TRBJ1-4, with a possible D match to TRBD1 (5 bases). This CDR3 contains 15 residues. Deletions cut 4 bases from V and 6 bases from J, with 14 bases between. Germline V CDR1 and CDR2: KGHDR, SFDVKD. Here the CDR3 DNA reads TGTGCCACCAGTGAGCGACAGTCGCGCGATGAAAAACTGTTTTTT. The encoded protein is CATSERQSRDEKLFF.

The J gene is TRBJ2-5, the V gene TRBV6-2 or TRBV6-3; D unclear. CDR3 length: 15 amino acids. Trimming shortened V by 6 bases and J by 5 bases, and 19 bases separated the two germline ends. Germline CDR1 reads MNHEY; CDR2 reads SVGEGT. The CDR3 DNA sequence: TGTGCCAGCAGCTACGCTGAAGGCTACGAGGAGACCCAGTACTTC. This sequence encodes CASSYAEGYEETQYF.

This clonotype has just one count. The chain combines TRBV7-9 with TRBJ2-3; TRBD1 aligns across 7 bases. V lost 6 bases to trimming and J lost 0 bases; unmatched junction nucleotides: 3. Germline CDR1 reads SEHNR; CDR2 reads FQNEAQ (reference sequence). The length of the CDR3 is 14 residues. DNA for the CDR3: TGTGCCAGCAGACCGGGACAGAGCACAGATACGCAGTATTTT. It translates to CASRPGQSTDTQYF.

This clonotype was observed a handful of times. J is TRBJ2-1 and V is TRBV12-3 or TRBV12-4, with TRBD2 matching over 7 bases. Trimming took 4 bases from V and 3 from J; bases not matched to a gene: 3. The CDR3 has 14 amino acids. The CDR3 DNA reads TGTGCCAGCAGTTACCGGGGGGACTACAATGAGCAGTTCTTC. Residues: CASSYRGDYNEQFF.

This chain links TRBV9 with TRBJ2-3; TRBD2 might be the D (5 bases). Deletions cut 3 bases from V and 2 bases from J, with 16 bases between. Germline values: CDR1 SGDLS, CDR2 YYNGEE. There are 16 residues in the CDR3. This CDR3 reads CASSEDSSTYTDTQYF. In DNA, the CDR3 is TGTGCCAGCAGCGAAGATTCTAGCACCTACACAGATACGCAGTATTTT.

This chain uses TRBV20-1 with TRBJ2-1, with 8 bases aligning to TRBD1. Trimming took 5 bases from V and 7 from J; bases not matched to a gene: 10. The CDR3 extends over 14 amino acids. Germline V gene lookup returns CDR1 DFQATT and CDR2 SNEGSKA (reference sequence). The DNA of the CDR3 is TGCAGTGCTCACGGGCTGGGACAGGAAAATGAGCAGTTCTTC. Its protein is CSAHGLGQENEQFF.

This clonotype showed up many times. J is TRBJ2-7 and V is TRBV4-2, with 8 bases that match TRBD2. CDR1 and CDR2 (germline): LGHNA, YNFKEQ. V dropped 0 bases and J dropped 6; count of bases not matched to a gene: 4. The CDR3 is 14 residues long. Here the CDR3 reads CASSQDISGGEQYF. As DNA, the CDR3 is TGTGCCAGCAGCCAAGATATAAGCGGGGGCGAGCAGTACTTC.

The genes are TRBV25-1 and TRBJ1-2, with 9 positions matching TRBD1. The germline V gene encodes CDR1 MGHDK and CDR2 SYGVNS. The CDR3 sequence is 14 residues long. J gave up 10 bases and V 2 bases, and 8 bases lay outside the gene matches. The CDR3 DNA reads as TGTGCCAGCAGTGAAGACAGGGGGAAGATCTCCTACACCTTC. Amino acid sequence: CASSEDRGKISYTF.

This clonotype was detected once. This rearrangement joins TRBV4-2 to TRBJ2-7, with 8 bases that match TRBD2. V lost 3 bases and J lost 0; bases outside the gene matches: 7. The germline CDR1 and CDR2 sequences are LGHNA and YNFKEQ. There are 16 residues in the CDR3. The CDR3 nucleotides read TGTGCCAGCAGCCAGAAAACTAGCGGCAGCTCCTACGAGCAGTACTTC. It translates to CASSQKTSGSSYEQYF.

The chain couples TRBV20-1 to TRBJ1-6; TRBD1 is a possible D gene (5 bases). Germline CDR1 and CDR2: DFQATT and SNEGSKA (reference sequence). Trimming pared 0 bases from V and 5 bases from J, leaving 14 bases between. This CDR3 is 16 amino acids long. This CDR3 is CSARDLGDGDNSPLHF. The CDR3 region has the DNA TGCAGTGCTAGAGATCTTGGGGACGGGGATAATTCACCCCTCCACTTT.